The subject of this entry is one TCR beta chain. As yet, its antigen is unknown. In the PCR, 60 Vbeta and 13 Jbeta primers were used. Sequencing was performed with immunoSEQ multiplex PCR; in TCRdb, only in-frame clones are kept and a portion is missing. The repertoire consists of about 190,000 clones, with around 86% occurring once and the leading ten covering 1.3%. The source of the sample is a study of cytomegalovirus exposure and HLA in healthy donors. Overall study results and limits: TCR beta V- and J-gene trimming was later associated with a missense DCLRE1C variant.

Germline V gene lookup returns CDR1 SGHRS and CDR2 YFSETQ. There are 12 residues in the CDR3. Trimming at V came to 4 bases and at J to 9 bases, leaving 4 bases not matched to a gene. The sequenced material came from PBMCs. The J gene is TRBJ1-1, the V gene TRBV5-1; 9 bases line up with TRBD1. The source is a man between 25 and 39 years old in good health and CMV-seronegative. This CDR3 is CASSPDRGKAFF. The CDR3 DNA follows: TGCGCCAGCAGCCCGGACAGGGGCAAAGCTTTCTTT.